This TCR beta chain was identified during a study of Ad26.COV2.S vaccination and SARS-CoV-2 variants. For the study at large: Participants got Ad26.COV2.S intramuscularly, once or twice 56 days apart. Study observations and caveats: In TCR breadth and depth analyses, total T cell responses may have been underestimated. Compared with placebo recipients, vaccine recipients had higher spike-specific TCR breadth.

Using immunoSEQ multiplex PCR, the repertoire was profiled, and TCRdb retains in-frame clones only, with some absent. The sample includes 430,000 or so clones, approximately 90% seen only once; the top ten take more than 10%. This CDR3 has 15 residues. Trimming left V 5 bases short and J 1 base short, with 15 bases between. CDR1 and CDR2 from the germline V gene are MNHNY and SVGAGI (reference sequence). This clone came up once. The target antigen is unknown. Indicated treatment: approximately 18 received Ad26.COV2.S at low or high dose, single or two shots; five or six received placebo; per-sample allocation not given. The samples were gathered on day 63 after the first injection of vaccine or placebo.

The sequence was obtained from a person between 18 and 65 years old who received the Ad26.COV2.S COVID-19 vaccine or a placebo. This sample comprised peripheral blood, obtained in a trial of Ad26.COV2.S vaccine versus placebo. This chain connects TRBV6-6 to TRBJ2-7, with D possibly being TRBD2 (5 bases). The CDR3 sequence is CASSPSVARSYEQYF. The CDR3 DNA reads TGTGCCAGCAGTCCCTCGGTAGCGCGATCCTACGAGCAGTACTTC.